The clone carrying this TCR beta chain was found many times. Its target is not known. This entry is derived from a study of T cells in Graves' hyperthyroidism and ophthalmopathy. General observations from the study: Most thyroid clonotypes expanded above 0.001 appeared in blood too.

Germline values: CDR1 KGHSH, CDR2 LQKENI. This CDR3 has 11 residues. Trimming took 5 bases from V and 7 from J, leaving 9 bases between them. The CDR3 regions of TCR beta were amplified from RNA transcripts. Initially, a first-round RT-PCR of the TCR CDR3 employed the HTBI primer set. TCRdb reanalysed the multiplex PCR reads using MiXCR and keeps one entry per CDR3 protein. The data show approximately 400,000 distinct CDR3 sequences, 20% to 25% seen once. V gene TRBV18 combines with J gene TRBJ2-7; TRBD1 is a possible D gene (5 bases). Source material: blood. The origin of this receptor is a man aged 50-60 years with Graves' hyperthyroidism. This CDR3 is CASSKGDEQYF. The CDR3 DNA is TGTGCCAGCTCAAAAGGGGATGAGCAGTACTTC.